Presented here are 14 T cell receptor beta chains from one specimen sequenced in a study of CD8+ T cells in alopecia areata. Once RNA had been extracted, it was reverse transcribed into cDNA to act as the sequencing template. Using immunoSEQ multiplex PCR, the repertoire was profiled, and TCRdb retains in-frame clones only, with some absent. The sample has 250,000 or so clones, none seen only once. On the basis of CD4, CD8alpha, NKG2D, NKG2ACE and other markers, pooled cutaneous lymph node cells were sorted. The sequenced material came from CD4+ T cells sorted from a lymph node. The origin of the receptors is a C3H/HeJ mouse with alopecia areata. The strain's MHC type: H2-k.

The table lists this clone with a few counts. Gene names are the mouse ones. The missing CDR3 end, 4 residues past where the read stops, is filled in from the germline J gene. The chain links TRBV1 to TRBJ2-1; 9 positions match TRBD1. The CDR3 runs to 14 residues. From germline, CDR1 is NSQYPW and CDR2 LRSPGD (reference sequence). CDR3 DNA (partial): TGCACCTGCAGCAATACAGGGGGCGGCGCT. This gives the protein CTCSNTGGGA. The entire CDR3 protein is CTCSNTGGGAEQFF.

On this clone: The germline and genes are mouse ones. Read coverage stops 3 residues before the CDR3 terminus; the germline J gene supplies the remainder. Other nucleotide sequences from this sample produce the same CDR3. The chain recombines TRBV13-1 with TRBJ1-6; perhaps TRBD1 as D (6 bases). TRBJ1-6 carries the ORF label, with uncertain function. CDR3 size: 15 residues. From germline, CDR1 is NSHNY and CDR2 SYGAGN. Trimming shortened V by 0 bases and J by 7 bases, and 11 bases separated the two germline ends. The CDR3 sequence is CASSDAQGGNSPLYF. CDR3 DNA, as far as it was read: TGTGCCAGCAGTGATGCACAGGGAGGGAATTCGCCC.

The table lists this clone with a few counts. Genes and germline come from the mouse. From the germline J gene comes the end of the CDR3, since the read stops 4 residues before it. Other DNA sequences within the sample encode an identical CDR3. The chain has TRBV19 and TRBJ2-7; weak D call: TRBD1 (6 bases). The germline CDR1 and CDR2 sequences are FNHDT and SITEND (reference sequence). The CDR3 runs to 13 residues. Between the trimmed V and J ends, which lost 5 bases and 3 bases, there was a span of 12 bases. The CDR3 loop is CASSPGQNYEQYF. CDR3 bases read: TGTGCCAGCAGCCCGGGACAAAACTAT.

This clone was counted a few times. Genes and germline are mouse. The sequenced part of the CDR3 DNA is TGTGCCAGCAGTGAAGTGGGGGGGAGTGCAGAA. It codes for CASSEVGGSAE. The CDR3 as a whole reads CASSEVGGSAETLYF. The chain couples TRBV13-3 to TRBJ2-3, with 8 bases identical to TRBD2. Coverage ceases 4 residues before the CDR3 finishes, and the germline J gene fills in the end. After removal of 2 bases from V and 0 bases from J, the junction contained 2 bases not matched to a gene. Germline CDR1 and CDR2: NNHDY and SYVADS. This CDR3 region has 15 residues.

On this clone: Gene names refer to mouse genes. The CDR3 extends 4 residues past the end of the read, so its final part is completed from the germline J gene. The same CDR3 also results from other DNA sequences found in this sample. J is TRBJ2-5 and V is TRBV13-1, with D possibly being TRBD1 (5 bases). The V end lost 3 bases, the J end lost 0 bases, and 8 bases lay between the germline ends. This CDR3 is 14 amino acids long. CDR1 NSHNY and CDR2 SYGAGN come from the germline V gene. Incomplete CDR3 DNA: TGTGCCAGCAGTGTCCAGGGTAACCAAGAC. Its protein product is CASSVQGNQD. The CDR3 as a whole reads CASSVQGNQDTQYF.

As to this clone: Germline and genes: mouse. The sequence runs out 4 residues before the end of the CDR3; the remainder is reconstructed from the germline J gene. Additional DNA sequences in this sample encode the identical CDR3. The chain couples TRBV31 to TRBJ2-2, with 9 nucleotides matching TRBD2. Germline CDR1 is GKSSPN and CDR2 is SITVG. The CDR3 is made up of 14 amino acids. Trimming at V came to 5 bases and at J to 0 bases, leaving 1 base not matched to a gene. The CDR3 bases that were read are TGTGCCTGGGACTGGGGGACAAACACCGGG. As protein: CAWDWGTNTG. The entire CDR3 protein is CAWDWGTNTGQLYF.

In the case of this clone: Gene names and germline refer to mouse. The read terminates 4 residues before the CDR3 end, so the remaining end is supplied by the germline J gene. The chain joins TRBV5 to TRBJ1-2; a weak D match, TRBD1 (6 bases). The CDR3 contains 14 residues. With 2 bases removed from V and 1 base from J, the gap between germline ends came to 8 bases. Looked up from germline, CDR1 is LGHNA and CDR2 is YNLKQL (reference sequence). CDR3 DNA, as far as it was read: TGTGCCAGCAGCCAAAACAGGGAAAACTCC. It codes for CASSQNRENS. The CDR3, in full, reads CASSQNRENSDYTF.

This clone was detected only a few times. The genes and germline here are from mouse. The CDR3 goes on 4 residues after the read ends, and that part is filled in from the germline J gene. This chain joins TRBV13-2 and TRBJ2-2, with D possibly matching TRBD1 (6 bases). V lost 2 bases to trimming and J lost 1 base, with 12 bases between them. CDR3 size: 16 residues. CDR1 NNHNN and CDR2 SYGAGS come from the germline V gene (reference sequence). Incomplete CDR3 DNA: TGTGCCAGCGGTGAGCCGGGACAATTAAACACCGGG. This sequence encodes CASGEPGQLNTG. The full CDR3 sequence reads CASGEPGQLNTGQLYF.

The table lists this clone with a few counts. Genes and germline come from the mouse. With the read ending 4 residues before the CDR3 end, the germline J gene is used to fill in that end. At the DNA level, this CDR3 is encoded by other sequences in the same sample as well. The V and J genes are TRBV19 and TRBJ2-3; D gene uncertain. Germline CDR1 FNHDT, CDR2 SITEND (reference sequence). CDR3 size: 13 residues. Trimming pared 2 bases from V and 0 bases from J, leaving 4 bases between. CDR3 in amino acids: CASSISSAETLYF. The CDR3 DNA, read in part, is TGTGCCAGCAGTATCTCTAGTGCAGAA.

Of note for this clone: Mouse names are used for the genes. The CDR3 end lies 3 residues beyond the end of the read and is filled in from the germline J gene. The V gene is TRBV19, the J gene TRBJ1-6; D uncertain. TRBJ1-6 is marked as an open reading frame, function uncertain. The CDR3 sequence is 12 residues long. Trimming took 6 bases from V and 5 from J, leaving 6 bases between them. In germline, CDR1 is FNHDT, CDR2 SITEND (reference sequence). The CDR3 loop is CASTRNNSPLYF. The CDR3 DNA, read in part, is TGTGCCAGCACCAGAAATAATTCGCCC.

This clone has just a few counts. The germline and genes are mouse ones. The CDR3 extends 4 residues past the end of the read, so its final part is completed from the germline J gene. This sequence joins TRBV5 and TRBJ1-1; D is unresolved. Deletions cut 0 bases from V and 0 bases from J, with 2 bases between. The CDR3 loop spans 13 amino acids. Germline V gene sequence: CDR1 LGHNA, CDR2 YNLKQL (reference sequence). The CDR3 here is CASSQDQNTEVFF. The part of the CDR3 DNA that was read is TGTGCCAGCAGCCAAGATCAGAACACA.

Note on this clone: Each gene name is a mouse one. Coverage ceases 4 residues before the CDR3 finishes, and the germline J gene fills in the end. The sample has other DNA sequences that encode this CDR3 too. This sequence joins TRBV13-1 and TRBJ2-1, with D possibly TRBD1 on 5 matching bases. There are 12 residues in the CDR3. The germline V gene has CDR1 NSHNY and CDR2 SYGAGN. Between the trimmed V and J ends, which lost 7 bases and 4 bases, there was a span of 9 bases. CDR3 DNA, as far as it was read: TGTGCCAGCTCGGACAAGTATGCT. Its protein is CASSDKYA. The whole CDR3 protein is CASSDKYAEQFF.

For this clone: Here the gene names and germline are mouse. The missing CDR3 end, 4 residues past where the read stops, is filled in from the germline J gene. This sequence joins TRBV13-3 and TRBJ1-1, with 7 bases aligning to TRBD1. This CDR3 contains 14 residues. V was clipped by 7 bases and J by 0 bases; unmatched bases: 6. CDR1 and CDR2 from the germline V gene are NNHDY and SYVADS. The CDR3 loop is CASARGIANTEVFF. CDR3 DNA (partial): TGTGCCAGCGCCAGGGGGATTGCAAACACA.

Many counts were recorded for this clone. Any gene name here is a mouse gene name. The read stops 4 residues short of the end of the CDR3; the missing end is completed from the germline J gene. The J gene is TRBJ1-2, the V gene TRBV29, with a tentative D call TRBD1 (5 bases). The V end lost 2 bases, the J end lost 2 bases, and 6 bases lay between the germline ends. The CDR3 covers 13 residues. Germline V CDR1 and CDR2: MSHET, SYDVDS. CDR3 protein: CASSLPGNSDYTF. The sequenced CDR3 bases are TGTGCTAGCAGTTTACCAGGGAACTCC.